This T cell receptor (beta chain) was found in a study of blood T cell repertoires in COVID-19. Authors' data handling: Nucleated cell number was recorded as an estimate derived from reference gene primer amplification. Assay used: immunoSEQ multiplex PCR; TCRdb lists only in-frame clones, some missing. That table furnishes V, J and clone size, whereas the DNA furnished D and trimming. The table includes 150,000 or so clones, 85% to 90% detected once. This CDR3 contains 15 residues. Trimming removed 4 bases from V and 3 bases from J, with 16 bases in between. Germline V gene sequence: CDR1 MNHEY, CDR2 SMNVEV (reference sequence).

The TCR sequence derives from a man aged 45-65 years with active or convalescent COVID-19. This chain connects TRBV27 to TRBJ2-7, with a possible D match to TRBD2 (7 bases). The sequencing input was peripheral blood. CDR3 sequence: CASSSLSGEGYEQYF. The CDR3 nucleotides are TGTGCCAGCAGTTCCCTCTCAGGGGAGGGCTACGAGCAGTACTTC.